The present T cell receptor beta chain was sequenced within a study of control samples from healthy donors and cancer patients. Profiling relied on immunoSEQ multiplex PCR, and the TCRdb table lists in-frame clones only, not all of them. The table for this sample gives about 210,000 clones. Germline V lookup: CDR1 LGHDT, CDR2 YNNKEL (reference sequence). The V gene lost 1 base and the J gene lost 1 base, with 7 bases spanning the gap. The CDR3 loop spans 15 amino acids. The sequence came from a woman aged 25 to 39 in good health. Sequenced input: blood. The chain uses TRBV3-1 (or the pseudogene TRBV3-2) and TRBJ2-2; D unclear. The CDR3 nucleotides read TGTGCCAGCAGCCAAGTTCAGCTGAACACCGGGGAGCTGTTTTTT. Its protein is CASSQVQLNTGELFF.